The T cell receptor beta chain under discussion was sequenced for a study of cytotoxic CD8 clonotypes in ibrutinib-treated CLL. Study-level background: After a median roughly twelve months on treatment (6 to 36), response samples were drawn.

This table comes from immunoSEQ multiplex PCR, and its TCRdb copy is limited to in-frame clones, with some not included. The top ten clones hold over 9.5% of a sample with nearly 15,000 clones, about 60% of them seen once. Per the germline V gene, CDR1 is SGHTA and CDR2 is FQGNSA. V was pared by 1 base and J by 0 bases, with 13 bases of the junction left unmatched. CDR3 size: 19 residues. This chain uses TRBV7-2 with TRBJ1-1; 8 nucleotides agree with TRBD1. This sequence originates from a human donor with chronic lymphocytic leukemia. The material sequenced was PBMCs, taken before ibrutinib treatment. This CDR3 is CASSLVGQGSLGLNTEAFF. The CDR3 DNA reads as TGTGCCAGCAGCTTAGTAGGACAGGGCAGTTTGGGCTTGAACACTGAAGCTTTCTTT. Full variable domain (missing parts from reference TRBV7-2 and TRBJ1-1): GAGVSQSPSNKVTEKGKDVELRCDPISGHTALYWYRQSLGQGLEFLIYFQGNSAPDKSGLPSDRFSAERTGGSVSTLTIQRTQQEDSAVYLCASSLVGQGSLGLNTEAFFGQGTRLTVV.